The present T cell receptor beta chain was sequenced within a study of T cells after yellow fever vaccination. A 5'RACE template-switching step, the method used to make TCR cDNA, added a universal primer site and UMIs. TCRdb itself ran the 5' RACE reads through MiXCR, one entry per CDR3 protein. Of some 250,000 distinct CDR3 sequences in the sample, 3.6% were seen once. The CDR3 is made up of 14 amino acids. V lost 5 bases to trimming and J lost 7 bases, with 12 bases between them. Study-wide findings and caveats: Repertoires obtained by FACS sorting could include abundant clonotypes that entered as contaminants from the bulk population. Across the CD4 and CD8 compartments, a small share of clonotypes was present in both. Once the booster was given, most primary-vaccination clones reappeared, at about 96% for CD4 and around 90% for CD8.

This clonotype was seen ten or more times. What it binds is not known. This TCR was recovered from a young man who received the YFV17D yellow fever vaccine. The gene calls are TRBV12-3 or TRBV12-4 and TRBJ1-6; no firm D call. The sample was PBMCs, taken 15 days after the yellow fever booster vaccination. CDR3 amino acids: CASSPPPWNSPLHF. CDR3 DNA: TGTGCCAGCAGTCCCCCCCCGTGGAATTCACCCCTCCACTTT.